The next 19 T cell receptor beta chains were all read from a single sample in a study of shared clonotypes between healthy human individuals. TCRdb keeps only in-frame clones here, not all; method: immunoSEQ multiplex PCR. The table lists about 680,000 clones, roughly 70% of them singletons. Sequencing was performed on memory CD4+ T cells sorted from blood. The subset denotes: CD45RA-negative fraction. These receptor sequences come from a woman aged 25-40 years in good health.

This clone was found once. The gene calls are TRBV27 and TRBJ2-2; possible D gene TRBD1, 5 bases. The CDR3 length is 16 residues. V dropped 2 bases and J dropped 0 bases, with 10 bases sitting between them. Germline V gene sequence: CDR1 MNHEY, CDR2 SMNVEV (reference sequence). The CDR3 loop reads CASSLRADTNTGELFF. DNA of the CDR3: TGTGCCAGCAGTTTACGGGCGGACACGAACACCGGGGAGCTGTTTTTT.

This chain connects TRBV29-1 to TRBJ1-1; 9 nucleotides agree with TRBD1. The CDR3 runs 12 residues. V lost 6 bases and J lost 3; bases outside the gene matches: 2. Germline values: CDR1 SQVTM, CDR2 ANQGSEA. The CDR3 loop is CSVWDRDTEAFF. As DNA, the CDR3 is TGCAGCGTATGGGACAGGGACACTGAAGCTTTCTTT.

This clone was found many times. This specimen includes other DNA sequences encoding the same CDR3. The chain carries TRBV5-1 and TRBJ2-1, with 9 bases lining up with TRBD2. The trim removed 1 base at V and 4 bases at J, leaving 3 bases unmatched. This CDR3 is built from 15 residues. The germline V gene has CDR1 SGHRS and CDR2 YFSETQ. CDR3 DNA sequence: TGCGCCAGCAGCTTGAGTAGCGGGGGATACAATGAGCAGTTCTTC. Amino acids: CASSLSSGGYNEQFF.

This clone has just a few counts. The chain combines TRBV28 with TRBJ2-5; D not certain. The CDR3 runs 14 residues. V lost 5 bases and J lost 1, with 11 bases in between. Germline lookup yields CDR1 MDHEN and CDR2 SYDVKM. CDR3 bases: TGTGCCAGCAGTCGCTCATGGCTCCAAGAGACCCAGTACTTC. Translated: CASSRSWLQETQYF. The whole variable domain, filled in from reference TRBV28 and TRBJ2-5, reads DVKVTQSSRYLVKRTGEKVFLECVQDMDHENMFWYRQDPGLGLRLIYFSYDVKMKEKGDIPEGYSVSREKKERFSLILESASTNQTSMYLCASSRSWLQETQYFGPGTRLLVL.

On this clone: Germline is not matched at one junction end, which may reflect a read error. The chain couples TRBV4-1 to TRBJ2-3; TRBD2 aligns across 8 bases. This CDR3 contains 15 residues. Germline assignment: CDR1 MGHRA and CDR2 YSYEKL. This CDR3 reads CASSQVPLAGDTQYF. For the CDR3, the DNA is TGCGCCAGCAGTCAAGTGCCGCTAGCGGGAGATACGCAGTATTTT.

The CDR3, as DNA: TGTGCCAGCAGCGCTACAGGGCTCAATCAGCCCCAGCATTTT. Its translation: CASSATGLNQPQHF. This rearrangement joins TRBV5-6 to TRBJ1-5; TRBD1 is a possible D gene (6 bases). Germline CDR1 SGHDT, CDR2 YYEEEE. CDR3 length: 14 residues. The V gene lost 4 bases and the J gene lost 3 bases, with 11 bases spanning the gap.

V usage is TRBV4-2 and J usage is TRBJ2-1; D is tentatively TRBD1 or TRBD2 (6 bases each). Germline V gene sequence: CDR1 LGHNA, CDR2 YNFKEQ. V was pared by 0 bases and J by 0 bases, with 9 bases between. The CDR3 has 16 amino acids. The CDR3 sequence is CASSQDWGASYNEQFF. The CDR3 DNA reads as TGTGCCAGCAGCCAAGACTGGGGGGCCTCCTACAATGAGCAGTTCTTC.

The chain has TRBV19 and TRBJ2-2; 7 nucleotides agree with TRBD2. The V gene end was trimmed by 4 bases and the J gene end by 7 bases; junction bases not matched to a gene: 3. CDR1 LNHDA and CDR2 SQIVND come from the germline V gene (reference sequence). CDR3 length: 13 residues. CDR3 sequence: CASSKGRDGELFF. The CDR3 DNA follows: TGTGCCAGTAGTAAGGGGAGGGACGGGGAGCTGTTTTTT.

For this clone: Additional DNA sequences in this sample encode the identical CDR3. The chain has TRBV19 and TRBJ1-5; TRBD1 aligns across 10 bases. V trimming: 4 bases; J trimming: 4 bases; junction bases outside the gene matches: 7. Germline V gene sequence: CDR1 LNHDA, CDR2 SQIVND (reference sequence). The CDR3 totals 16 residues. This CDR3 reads CASSTLTGGGNQPQHF. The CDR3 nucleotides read TGTGCCAGTAGTACCCTGACAGGGGGCGGGAATCAGCCCCAGCATTTT.

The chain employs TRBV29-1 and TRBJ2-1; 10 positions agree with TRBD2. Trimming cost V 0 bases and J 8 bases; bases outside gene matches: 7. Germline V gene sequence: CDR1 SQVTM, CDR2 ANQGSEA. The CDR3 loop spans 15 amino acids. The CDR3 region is CSVEDLQLAGDEQFF. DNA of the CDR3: TGCAGCGTTGAAGACCTCCAGCTAGCGGGAGATGAGCAGTTCTTC.

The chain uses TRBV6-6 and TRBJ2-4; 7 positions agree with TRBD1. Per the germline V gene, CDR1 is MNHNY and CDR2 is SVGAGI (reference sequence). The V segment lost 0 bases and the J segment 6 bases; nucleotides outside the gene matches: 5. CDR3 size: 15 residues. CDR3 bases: TGTGCCAGCAGTTACTCCACGGGACAGCCAAACATTCAGTACTTC. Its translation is CASSYSTGQPNIQYF.

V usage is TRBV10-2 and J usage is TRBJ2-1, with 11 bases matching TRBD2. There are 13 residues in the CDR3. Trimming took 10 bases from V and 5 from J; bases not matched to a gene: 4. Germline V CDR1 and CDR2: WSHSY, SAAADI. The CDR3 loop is CATRLAGNNEQFF. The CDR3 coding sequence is TGCGCCACTAGACTAGCGGGAAACAATGAGCAGTTCTTC.

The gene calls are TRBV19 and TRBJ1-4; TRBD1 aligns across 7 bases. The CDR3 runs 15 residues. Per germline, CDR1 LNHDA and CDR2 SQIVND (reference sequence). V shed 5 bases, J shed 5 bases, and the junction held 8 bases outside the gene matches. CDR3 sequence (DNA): TGTGCCAGTAGTCCCCAGGGGGGACTAAATGAAAAACTGTTTTTT. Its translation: CASSPQGGLNEKLFF.

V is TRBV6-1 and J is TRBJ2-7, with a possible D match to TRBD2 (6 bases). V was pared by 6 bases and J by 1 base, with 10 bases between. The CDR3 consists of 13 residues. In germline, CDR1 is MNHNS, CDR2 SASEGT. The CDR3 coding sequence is TGTGCCAGCAGAACTAGCTTTTCCTACGAGCAGTACTTC. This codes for CASRTSFSYEQYF.

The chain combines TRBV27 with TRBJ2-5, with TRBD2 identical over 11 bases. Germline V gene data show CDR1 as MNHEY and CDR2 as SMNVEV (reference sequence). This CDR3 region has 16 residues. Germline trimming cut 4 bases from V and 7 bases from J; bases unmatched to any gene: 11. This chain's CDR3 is CASSSTSGAAWGTQYF. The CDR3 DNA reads TGTGCCAGCAGTTCGACTAGCGGGGCTGCCTGGGGGACCCAGTACTTC.

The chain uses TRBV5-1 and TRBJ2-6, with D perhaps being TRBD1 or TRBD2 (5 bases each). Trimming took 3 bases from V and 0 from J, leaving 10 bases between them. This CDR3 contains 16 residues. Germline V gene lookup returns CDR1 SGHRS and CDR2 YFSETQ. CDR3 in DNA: TGCGCCAGCAGCTGGGGACCAGGCTCTGGGGCCAACGTCCTGACTTTC. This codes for CASSWGPGSGANVLTF.

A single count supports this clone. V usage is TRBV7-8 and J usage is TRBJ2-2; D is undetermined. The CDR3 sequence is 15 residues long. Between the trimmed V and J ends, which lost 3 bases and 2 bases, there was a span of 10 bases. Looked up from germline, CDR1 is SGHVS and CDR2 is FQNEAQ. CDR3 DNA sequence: TGTGCCAGCAGCTTTGCGGACCTAAACACCGGGGAGCTGTTTTTT. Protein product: CASSFADLNTGELFF. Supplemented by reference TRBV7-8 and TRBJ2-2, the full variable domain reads GAGVSQSPRYKVAKRGQDVALRCDPISGHVSLFWYQQALGQGPEFLTYFQNEAQLDKSGLPSDRFFAERPEGSVSTLKIQRTQQEDSAVYLCASSFADLNTGELFFGEGSRLTVL.

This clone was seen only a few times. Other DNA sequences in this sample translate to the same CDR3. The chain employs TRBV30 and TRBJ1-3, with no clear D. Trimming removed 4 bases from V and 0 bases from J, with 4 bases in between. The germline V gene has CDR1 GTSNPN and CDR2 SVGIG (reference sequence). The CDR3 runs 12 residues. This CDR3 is CAWTVSGNTIYF. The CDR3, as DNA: TGTGCCTGGACCGTCTCTGGAAACACCATATATTTT.

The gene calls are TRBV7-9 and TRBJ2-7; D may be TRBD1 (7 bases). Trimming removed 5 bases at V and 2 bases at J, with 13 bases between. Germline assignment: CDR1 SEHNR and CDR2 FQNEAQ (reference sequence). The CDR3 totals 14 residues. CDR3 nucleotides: TGTGCCAGCAGCCCAGGGGGGACAGCCTACGAGCAGTACTTC. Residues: CASSPGGTAYEQYF.